These 32 T cell receptor beta chains originate from one sample sequenced in a study of cytomegalovirus exposure and HLA in healthy donors. PCR used 60 Vbeta primers and 13 Jbeta primers. Generated by immunoSEQ multiplex PCR, the TCRdb table keeps only in-frame clones and is missing some. The sample contains about 150,000 clones, approximately 80% of which appear only once. The sequenced sample was PBMCs. All receptors come from a male donor in good health and CMV-seropositive.

The chain carries TRBV28 and TRBJ2-5; TRBD1 might be the D (5 bases). The DNA end favors TRBJ2-7, so the J call may be wrong. This CDR3 is built from 14 residues. Germline lookup yields CDR1 MDHEN and CDR2 SYDVKM. The CDR3 sequence is CASSSPGPSYEQYF. As DNA, the CDR3 is TGTGCCAGCAGTTCCCCAGGGCCTTCCTACGAGCAGTACTTC.

This clone came up a few times. The V and J genes are TRBV30 and TRBJ2-1; 8 bases match TRBD2. The CDR3 consists of 14 residues. Per germline, CDR1 GTSNPN and CDR2 SVGIG (reference sequence). V trimming: 7 bases; J trimming: 4 bases; junction bases outside the gene matches: 9. The CDR3: CASQALAAYNEQFF. The CDR3 DNA is TGTGCCTCCCAGGCACTAGCGGCATACAATGAGCAGTTCTTC. The whole variable domain, remainder taken from reference TRBV30 and TRBJ2-1, is SQTIHQWPATLVQPVGSPLSLECTVEGTSNPNLYWYRQAAGRGLQLLFYSVGIGQISSEVPQNLSASRPQDRQFILSSKKLLLSDSGFYLCASQALAAYNEQFFGPGTRLTVL.

CDR3 nucleotide sequence: TGTGCCAGCACCCTGGACAGGGGGTGGGAGACCCAGTACTTC. It is translated as CASTLDRGWETQYF. The chain recombines TRBV28 with TRBJ2-5, with 10 positions matching TRBD1. Germline V gene sequence: CDR1 MDHEN, CDR2 SYDVKM. The length of the CDR3 is 14 residues. Trimming cost V 7 bases and J 5 bases; bases outside gene matches: 7.

V is TRBV15 and J is TRBJ1-4, with 7 bases identical to TRBD1. Germline V gives CDR1 LNHNV, CDR2 YYDKDF (reference sequence). The CDR3 extends over 12 amino acids. V dropped 9 bases and J dropped 6; count of bases not matched to a gene: 4. CDR3 residues: CATSGGYEKLFF. CDR3 in DNA: TGTGCCACTTCAGGGGGGTATGAAAAACTGTTTTTT.

The gene calls are TRBV18 and TRBJ2-7; tentatively, D is TRBD2 (6 bases). Germline lookup yields CDR1 KGHSH and CDR2 LQKENI. V shed 3 bases and J shed 5 bases, with 11 bases lying between them. The CDR3 loop spans 13 amino acids. The CDR3: CASSPQGGHEQYF. The CDR3 DNA follows: TGTGCCAGCTCACCTCAGGGAGGCCACGAGCAGTACTTC.

This chain uses TRBV9 with TRBJ2-7; 11 bases are a match to TRBD1. J lost 4 bases, V lost 0 bases, and 12 bases had no gene match. The CDR3 loop spans 18 amino acids. Germline CDR1 SGDLS, CDR2 YYNGEE. CDR3 DNA: TGTGCCAGCAGCGTAGATGGGAGAGCCGGGACAGGGGGGTACGAGCAGTACTTC. Translating it yields CASSVDGRAGTGGYEQYF.

The rearrangement joins TRBV11-2 to TRBJ1-4; TRBD1 aligns across 7 bases. J was trimmed by 5 bases and V by 5 bases; bases with no gene match: 5. The germline V gene has CDR1 SGHAT and CDR2 FQNNGV. The CDR3 spans 14 residues. Written as DNA, the CDR3 is TGTGCCAGCAGCACGGGACAGAGAAATGAAAAACTGTTTTTT. It codes for CASSTGQRNEKLFF.

This sequence joins TRBV5-4 and TRBJ2-1, with TRBD1 matching 8 bases. From germline, CDR1 is SGHNT and CDR2 YYREEE (reference sequence). CDR3 length equals 12 residues. The DNA of the CDR3 is TGTACCACGGAGGACAGGGCTACTGAGCAGTTCTTC. Its protein is CTTEDRATEQFF.

The chain couples TRBV14 to TRBJ1-1; 10 nucleotides agree with TRBD1. Germline lookup yields CDR1 SGHDN and CDR2 FVKESK. After removal of 4 bases from V and 5 bases from J, the junction contained 7 bases not matched to a gene. There are 15 residues in the CDR3. Here the CDR3 DNA reads TGTGCCAGCAGCCTCCGGACAGGGGGTAAGACTGAAGCTTTCTTT. Its translation is CASSLRTGGKTEAFF.

The chain joins TRBV7-2 to TRBJ2-5; 7 bases fit TRBD2. The closer fit of TRBJ2-7 to the DNA end suggests the J call may be wrong. The germline CDR1 and CDR2 sequences are SGHTA and FQGNSA. The CDR3 has 16 amino acids. The CDR3 nucleotides are TGTGCCAGCAGTCGAGACCCTACTAGCGCAACCTACGAGCAGTACTTC. Translating it yields CASSRDPTSATYEQYF.

This chain joins TRBV5-6 and TRBJ2-7; 8 bases are shared with TRBD2. This CDR3 has 13 amino acids. Germline V gives CDR1 SGHDT, CDR2 YYEEEE. The ends lost 0 bases at V and 7 bases at J; junction bases unmatched: 3. The CDR3, as DNA: TGTGCCAGCAGCTTGGTCAGCGGGAGAGAGCAGTACTTC. Translating it yields CASSLVSGREQYF.

The CDR3 region is CAWSHGTAYGYTF. For the CDR3, the DNA is TGTGCCTGGAGTCACGGGACAGCATATGGCTACACCTTC. V and J are TRBV30 and TRBJ1-2; TRBD1 matches 7 bases. The V gene end was trimmed by 2 bases and the J gene end by 5 bases; junction bases not matched to a gene: 5. The CDR3 is 13 residues long. Germline lookup yields CDR1 GTSNPN and CDR2 SVGIG (reference sequence).

The chain employs TRBV19 and TRBJ2-3; 11 bases map to TRBD1. Germline CDR1 reads LNHDA; CDR2 reads SQIVND (reference sequence). J gave up 1 base and V 5 bases, and 2 bases lay outside the gene matches. The CDR3 spans 15 residues. Written as DNA, the CDR3 is TGTGCCAGTAGTTCGGGACAGGGGGGCACAGATACGCAGTATTTT. This translates into CASSSGQGGTDTQYF.

The chain employs TRBV11-2 and TRBJ2-3; maybe TRBD2 (6 bases). This CDR3 has 14 residues. The V and J ends lost 5 bases and 4 bases respectively, with 13 bases between them. CDR1 and CDR2 (germline): SGHAT, FQNNGV. The CDR3 sequence is CASSHRRGADTQYF. The CDR3 nucleotides read TGTGCCAGCAGCCACAGGAGGGGCGCAGATACGCAGTATTTT.

The chain carries TRBV7-2 and TRBJ1-1; 8 bases are shared with TRBD1. Trimming cost V 2 bases and J 1 base; bases outside gene matches: 12. The CDR3 contains 18 residues. CDR1 and CDR2 (germline): SGHTA, FQGNSA. CDR3: CASSLRIWDRRENTEAFF. The CDR3 region has the DNA TGTGCCAGCAGCTTACGGATATGGGACAGGAGAGAGAACACTGAAGCTTTCTTT.

This chain joins TRBV15 and TRBJ2-5; 13 nucleotides line up with TRBD2. This CDR3 comprises 16 residues. J lost 5 bases, V lost 2 bases, and 5 bases had no gene match. Per germline, CDR1 LNHNV and CDR2 YYDKDF (reference sequence). CDR3 sequence: CATSRWTSGSMETQYF. CDR3 DNA sequence: TGTGCCACCAGCAGATGGACTAGCGGGAGTATGGAGACCCAGTACTTC.

The V and J genes are TRBV14 and TRBJ1-6, with D tentatively TRBD1 (5 bases). V lost 0 bases, J lost 9 bases, and 12 bases lay in between. Germline-derived CDR1 and CDR2 are SGHDN and FVKESK. The CDR3 is 15 amino acids. CDR3 DNA sequence: TGTGCCAGCAGCCAAGATTCAGGGATGGGTTCACCCCTCCACTTT. It translates to CASSQDSGMGSPLHF. Based on the CDR3 plus reference TRBV14 and TRBJ1-6, the full variable domain is EAGVTQFPSHSVIEKGQTVTLRCDPISGHDNLYWYRRVMGKEIKFLLHFVKESKQDESGMPNNRFLAERTGGTYSTLKVQPAELEDSGVYFCASSQDSGMGSPLHFGNGTRLTVT.

The V call is TRBV18, the J call TRBJ1-1; weak D call: TRBD1 (5 bases). Germline lookup yields CDR1 KGHSH and CDR2 LQKENI. The CDR3 is 15 amino acids. Trimming left V 0 bases short and J 5 bases short, with 13 bases between. As DNA, the CDR3 is TGTGCCAGCTCACCACCAGGTCTGGGGGGGACTGAAGCTTTCTTT. It codes for CASSPPGLGGTEAFF.

The rearrangement links TRBV19 to TRBJ1-5, with 9 nucleotides matching TRBD1. The CDR3 covers 13 residues. Germline V CDR1 and CDR2: LNHDA, SQIVND (reference sequence). The CDR3 bases are TGTGTCATAGGGACAGGGAGCAATCAGCCCCAGCATTTT. Translating it yields CVIGTGSNQPQHF.

The CDR3 region has the DNA TGTGCCAGTAGGGGACAGGGGAACACTGAAGCTTTCTTT. It yields the protein CASRGQGNTEAFF. This rearrangement joins TRBV19 to TRBJ1-1, with 9 bases fitting TRBD1. Germline V gene sequence: CDR1 LNHDA, CDR2 SQIVND (reference sequence). This CDR3 is 13 amino acids long. J lost 1 base, V lost 6 bases, and 0 bases had no gene match.

V and J are TRBV7-9 and TRBJ2-7; D is perhaps TRBD1 (5 bases). The CDR3 is made up of 17 amino acids. Germline CDR1 SEHNR, CDR2 FQNEAQ (reference sequence). V lost 5 bases, J lost 4 bases, and 24 bases lay in between. DNA for the CDR3: TGTGCCAGCAGCACCCGGATGGACACCCTGTTAGGATACGAGCAGTACTTC. Its protein product is CASSTRMDTLLGYEQYF. Full variable domain (missing parts from reference TRBV7-9 and TRBJ2-7): DTGVSQNPRHKITKRGQNVTFRCDPISEHNRLYWYRQTLGQGPEFLTYFQNEAQLEKSRLLSDRFSAERPKGSFSTLEIQRTEQGDSAMYLCASSTRMDTLLGYEQYFGPGTRLTVT.

This clone has a single count. The chain links TRBV19 to TRBJ1-2; D remains ambiguous. This CDR3 spans 11 amino acids. Germline V gives CDR1 LNHDA, CDR2 SQIVND (reference sequence). Trimming removed 5 bases at V and 5 bases at J, with 6 bases between. CDR3 loop: CASSLGYGYTF. Here the CDR3 DNA reads TGTGCCAGTAGTCTCGGGTATGGCTACACCTTC.

Here the CDR3 reads CASSYPKGGVQRSGELFF. CDR3 sequence (DNA): TGTGCCAGCAGCTACCCCAAGGGAGGGGTCCAGCGGTCCGGGGAGCTGTTTTTT. The V and J genes are TRBV11-1 and TRBJ2-2; 7 positions agree with TRBD2. The V and J ends lost 4 bases and 6 bases, in that order; junction bases with no gene match: 17. Germline loops: CDR1 SGHAT, CDR2 FQDESV (reference sequence). This CDR3 comprises 18 residues.

V and J are TRBV6-1 and TRBJ2-2; 8 positions match TRBD1. CDR3 length: 14 amino acids. Trimming at V came to 8 bases and at J to 2 bases, leaving 4 bases not matched to a gene. CDR1 and CDR2 from the germline V gene are MNHNS and SASEGT. The CDR3 bases are TGTGCCAGCGGCAGGGGGCTCAACACCGGGGAGCTGTTTTTT. This codes for CASGRGLNTGELFF.

This rearrangement joins TRBV30 to TRBJ1-4, with 7 positions matching TRBD1. Germline CDR1 GTSNPN, CDR2 SVGIG (reference sequence). V was pared by 5 bases and J by 7 bases, with 10 bases of the junction left unmatched. The CDR3 covers 14 residues. Written as DNA, the CDR3 is TGTGCCTGGCGGGTTCCGGGACAGAGTGAAAAACTGTTTTTT. Protein product: CAWRVPGQSEKLFF.

This clone occurred once. J is TRBJ1-3 and V is TRBV6-1; D call uncertain. Germline CDR1 is MNHNS and CDR2 is SASEGT. With 6 bases removed from V and 0 bases from J, the gap between germline ends came to 9 bases. The CDR3 runs to 14 residues. The CDR3 sequence: CASRRLGSGNTIYF. In nucleotides, the CDR3 is TGTGCCAGCAGGAGACTGGGCTCTGGAAACACCATATATTTT.

The rearrangement links TRBV5-1 to TRBJ2-7; TRBD1 is a possible D gene (6 bases). Trimming cost V 0 bases and J 0 bases, with 7 bases left between them. The V gene's germline CDR1 is SGHRS and CDR2 YFSETQ. The CDR3 loop spans 14 amino acids. The CDR3 region is CASSLAGASYEQYF. As DNA, the CDR3 is TGCGCCAGCAGCTTGGCAGGGGCCTCCTACGAGCAGTACTTC.

CDR3 sequence (DNA): TGTGCCAGCAGTGAATCTGGACAGGGGATCCAGCCCCAGCATTTT. It codes for CASSESGQGIQPQHF. The chain links TRBV2 to TRBJ1-5, with TRBD1 identical over 9 bases. The CDR3 has 15 amino acids. With 2 bases clipped from V and 7 bases from J, the junction kept 6 bases outside the gene matches. CDR1 and CDR2 from the germline V gene are SNHLY and FYNNEI.

V and J are TRBV28 and TRBJ2-7, with 12 bases fitting TRBD1. Germline V CDR1 and CDR2: MDHEN, SYDVKM. The CDR3 contains 15 residues. V gave up 0 bases and J gave up 4 bases; unmatched junction bases: 1. The CDR3: CASSLWGQGAYEQYF. The CDR3 region has the DNA TGTGCCAGCAGTTTATGGGGACAGGGGGCTTACGAGCAGTACTTC.

The sample holds a few counts of this clone. The chain employs TRBV7-3 and TRBJ2-3; D is perhaps TRBD2 (6 bases). The CDR3 runs 16 residues. Germline V gene sequence: CDR1 SGHTA, CDR2 FQGTGA. V lost 2 bases and J 0 bases, leaving 12 bases between the germline ends. The CDR3 spells CASSLDGGTSTDTQYF. DNA of the CDR3: TGTGCCAGCAGCTTAGATGGGGGGACTAGCACAGATACGCAGTATTTT.

The chain is built from TRBV19 and TRBJ1-3, with 7 bases lining up with TRBD1. Germline V gene sequence: CDR1 LNHDA, CDR2 SQIVND (reference sequence). The CDR3 has 16 residues. V lost 7 bases and J lost 0; bases outside the gene matches: 9. Here the CDR3 reads CASTGGQTLSGNTIYF. The CDR3 region has the DNA TGTGCCAGTACCGGGGGACAGACCCTCTCTGGAAACACCATATATTTT.

V gene TRBV18 combines with J gene TRBJ1-2, with D possibly being TRBD1 (5 bases). This CDR3 comprises 15 residues. The V end lost 3 bases, the J end lost 0 bases, and 11 bases lay between the germline ends. Germline CDR1 KGHSH, CDR2 LQKENI. CDR3 residues: CASSPATDSNYGYTF. CDR3 coding DNA: TGTGCCAGCTCACCCGCGACAGATTCTAACTATGGCTACACCTTC.